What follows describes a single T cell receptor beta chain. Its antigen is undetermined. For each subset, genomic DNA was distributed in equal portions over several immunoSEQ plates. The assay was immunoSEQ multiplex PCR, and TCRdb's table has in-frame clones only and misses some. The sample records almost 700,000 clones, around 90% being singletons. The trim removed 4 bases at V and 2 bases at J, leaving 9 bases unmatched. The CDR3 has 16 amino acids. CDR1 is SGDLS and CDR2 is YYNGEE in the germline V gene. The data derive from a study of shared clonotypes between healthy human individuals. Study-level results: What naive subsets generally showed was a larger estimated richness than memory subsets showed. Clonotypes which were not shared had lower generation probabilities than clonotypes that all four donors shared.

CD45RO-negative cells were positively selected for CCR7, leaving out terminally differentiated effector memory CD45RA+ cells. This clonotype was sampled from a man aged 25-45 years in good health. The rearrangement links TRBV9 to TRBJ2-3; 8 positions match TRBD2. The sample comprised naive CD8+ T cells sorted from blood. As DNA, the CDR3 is TGTGCCAGCAGCCAACTAGCGGAACGATACACAGATACGCAGTATTTT. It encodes CASSQLAERYTDTQYF.